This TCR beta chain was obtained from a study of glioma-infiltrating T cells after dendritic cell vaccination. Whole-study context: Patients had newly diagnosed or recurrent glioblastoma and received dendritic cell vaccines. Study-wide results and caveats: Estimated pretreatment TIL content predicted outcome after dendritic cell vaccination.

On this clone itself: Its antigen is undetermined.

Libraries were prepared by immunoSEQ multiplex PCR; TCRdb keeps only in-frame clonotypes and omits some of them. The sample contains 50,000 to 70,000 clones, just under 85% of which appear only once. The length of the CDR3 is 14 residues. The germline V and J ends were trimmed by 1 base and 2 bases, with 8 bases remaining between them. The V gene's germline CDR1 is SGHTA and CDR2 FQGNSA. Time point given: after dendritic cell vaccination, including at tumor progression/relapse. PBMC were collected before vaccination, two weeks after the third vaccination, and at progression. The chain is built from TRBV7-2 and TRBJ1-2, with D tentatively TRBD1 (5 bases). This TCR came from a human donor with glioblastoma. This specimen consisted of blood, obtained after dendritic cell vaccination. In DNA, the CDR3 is TGTGCCAGCAGCTTAGATCGGACAAACTATGGCTACACCTTC. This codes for CASSLDRTNYGYTF.